This T cell receptor (beta chain) is from a study of blood T cell repertoires in COVID-19. Across the whole study: T cells, B-cell-depleted T cells, or PBMCs supplied cDNA or gDNA.

During the 2 weeks before they entered the study, exposed participants had met someone with a PCR-confirmed or clinician-diagnosed COVID-19 case. Authors' processing steps: How many nucleated cells were present was estimated from reference gene primer amplification. Method: immunoSEQ multiplex PCR; TCRdb's copy keeps in-frame clones and lacks some. V and J calls and clone size follow that table, whereas D and trimming were derived from the DNA. The sample shows hundreds of thousands of clones, around nine tenths of them seen only once. CDR3 length: 17 amino acids. Trimming left V 4 bases short and J 13 bases short, with 26 bases between. Germline V gene sequence: CDR1 LGHNT, CDR2 FRNRAP.

Sequenced sample: PBMCs or T cells enriched from blood (not recorded which). The J gene is TRBJ1-6, the V gene TRBV12-5; D is possibly TRBD1 (5 bases). The source of this sequence is a woman aged 25 to 45 who had been exposed to COVID-19. CDR3 loop: CASGSTPGLLGMWPLHF. The CDR3 region has the DNA TGTGCTAGTGGTTCCACACCGGGACTGCTAGGGATGTGGCCCCTCCACTTT.